This TCR beta chain derives from a study of technical replicates of blood from a few donors. Assay used: immunoSEQ multiplex PCR; TCRdb lists only in-frame clones, some missing. The table shows around 80,000 clones, with under 99% occurring only once. Germline loops: CDR1 MNHEY, CDR2 SMNVEV (reference sequence). V dropped 3 bases and J dropped 6; count of bases not matched to a gene: 15. CDR3 length: 17 residues. This chain links TRBV27 with TRBJ1-1; 8 nucleotides line up with TRBD1. This receptor was identified in a human donor in good health. Input material: T cells isolated from PBMCs. This chain's CDR3 is CASSFQGTGLGFPEAFF. The CDR3 coding sequence is TGTGCCAGCAGTTTCCAAGGGACAGGCTTGGGTTTCCCTGAAGCTTTCTTT.